This T cell receptor (beta chain) was captured in a study of OX40 agonist ivuxolimab in advanced cancers. This CDR3 spans 14 amino acids. Germline V gives CDR1 SEHNR, CDR2 FQNEAQ (reference sequence). V was pared by 7 bases and J by 4 bases, with 11 bases between. Generated by immunoSEQ multiplex PCR, the TCRdb table keeps only in-frame clones and is missing some. The table records 15,000 to 20,000 clones, around 83% of them present only once. This chain uses TRBV7-9 with TRBJ1-6; D is undetermined. The clonotype was recovered from an adult with an advanced solid tumor such as melanoma, head and neck, liver or kidney cancer. Material: CD4+ or CD8+ T cells sorted from blood, obtained in a trial of the OX40 agonist ivuxolimab. As DNA, the CDR3 is TGTGCCAGCACTCCCGGAGCGTATAATTCACCCCTCCACTTT. Its protein product is CASTPGAYNSPLHF. The full variable domain, completed using reference TRBV7-9 and TRBJ1-6, is DTGVSQNPRHKITKRGQNVTFRCDPISEHNRLYWYRQTLGQGPEFLTYFQNEAQLEKSRLLSDRFSAERPKGSFSTLEIQRTEQGDSAMYLCASTPGAYNSPLHFGNGTRLTVT.